Below, one T cell receptor (beta chain) is given with its context. The antigen is unknown. This entry belongs to a study of CD4 T cells in relation to SARS-CoV-2 and coronaviruses. Looking at the study overall: The negative reference was HIV-1 Nef peptide pool or peptide-free culture.

Unexposed donor CD4+ T cells date from about 2011-2018, before the COVID-19 pandemic. Isolation of CD4+ T cells took place after roughly nine days in culture. Here immunoSEQ multiplex PCR was the method, and the copy in TCRdb shows in-frame clones only, minus some. The table records roughly 30,000 clones, 74% of them present only once. The CDR3 consists of 19 residues. Germline CDR1 PRHDT, CDR2 FYEKMQ (reference sequence). With 3 bases clipped from V and 0 bases from J, the junction kept 11 bases outside the gene matches. This receptor was obtained from a human donor in good health. The chain couples TRBV13 to TRBJ1-3; TRBD1 matches at 10 bases. The sequencing input was CD4+ T cells from PBMCs, cultured in vitro. This chain's CDR3 is CASSFTAWDRGSSGNTIYF. The CDR3 region has the DNA TGTGCCAGCAGCTTCACAGCCTGGGACAGGGGTAGCTCTGGAAACACCATATATTTT.